This TCR beta chain was captured by sequencing in a study of shared clonotypes between healthy human individuals. The assay was immunoSEQ multiplex PCR, and TCRdb's table has in-frame clones only and misses some. The sample carries about 330,000 clones, 74% recorded once. HIV-negative, healthy adults without recent acute infections or vaccinations were the donors. The CDR3 has 14 residues. Per the germline V gene, CDR1 is SQVTM and CDR2 is ANQGSEA. Losses at the gene ends were 5 bases for V and 4 bases for J; bases not matched to a gene: 9. Concerning this clone itself: Its antigen remains unidentified.

General study results and limits: Enrolling few donors narrowed the genetic and exposure-history diversity that was represented.

The clonotype was recovered from a man aged 25-45 years in good health. What was sequenced was memory CD4+ T cells sorted from blood. Subset reported: CD45RA-negative fraction. The chain is built from TRBV29-1 and TRBJ2-3; 7 bases fit TRBD2. The CDR3 nucleotides are TGCAGCGTTTTGGGAGGGAGGGGCGCAGATACGCAGTATTTT. It codes for CSVLGGRGADTQYF.